The table lists the clone carrying this TCR beta chain with many counts. Its antigen is still unknown. Using a J-beta primer mix together with a sample-barcoded 5' primer, a second PCR was run for roughly 6 to 11 cycles. TCRdb re-derived calls from the 5' RACE reads in MiXCR, one entry per CDR3 protein. The sample has under 850,000 distinct CDR3 sequences, around 36% seen once; the top ten hold 10% to 15%. Each donor supplied about 9.6 milliliters of peripheral blood. The source of the sample is a study of blood T cells in healthy people across ages. Study-wide results and limits: Older individuals had lower TCR beta diversity per million T cells (the decline was roughly linear).

Sequencing was performed on blood. The clonotype comes from a man aged 18 to 29 in good health.

The CDR3 DNA reads TGCGCCAGCAGCTTTGTAGCAGGAGGGAACACAGATACGCAGTATTTT. It encodes CASSFVAGGNTDTQYF. The chain combines TRBV5-1 with TRBJ2-3; weak D call: TRBD2 (6 bases). CDR3 size: 16 residues. The germline V and J ends were trimmed by 2 bases and 2 bases, with 15 bases remaining between them. Per germline, CDR1 SGHRS and CDR2 YFSETQ.